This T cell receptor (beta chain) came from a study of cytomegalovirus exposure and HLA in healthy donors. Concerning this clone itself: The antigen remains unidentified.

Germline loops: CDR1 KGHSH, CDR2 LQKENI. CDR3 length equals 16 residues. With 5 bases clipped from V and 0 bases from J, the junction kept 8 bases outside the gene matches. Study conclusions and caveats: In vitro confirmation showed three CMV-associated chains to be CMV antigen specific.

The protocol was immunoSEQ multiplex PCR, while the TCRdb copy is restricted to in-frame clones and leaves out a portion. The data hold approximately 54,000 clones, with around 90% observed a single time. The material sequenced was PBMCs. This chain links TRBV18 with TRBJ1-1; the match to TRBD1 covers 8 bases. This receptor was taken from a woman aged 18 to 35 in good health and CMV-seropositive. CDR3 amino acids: CASSINRGTVNTEAFF. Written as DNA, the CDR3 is TGTGCCAGCTCAATCAACAGGGGGACCGTGAACACTGAAGCTTTCTTT.